These 17 T cell receptor beta chains came from one sample sequenced in a study of PD-L1 blockade in urothelial cancer. Time point reported: pretreatment peripheral blood. Libraries were prepared by immunoSEQ multiplex PCR; TCRdb keeps only in-frame clonotypes and omits some of them. The sample holds about 130,000 clones; less than 85% are singletons and the top ten take roughly 3.5%. The starting material was PBMCs, obtained around atezolizumab (anti-PD-L1) treatment. The receptors originated from a man aged 50 to 59 with urothelial cancer.

The rearrangement links TRBV2 to TRBJ1-2; D not resolved. This CDR3 spans 11 amino acids. Looked up from germline, CDR1 is SNHLY and CDR2 is FYNNEI. Trimming took off 6 bases at V and 7 bases at J, with 9 bases between the two ends. The CDR3 here is CASRSVGGYTF. The DNA of the CDR3 is TGTGCCAGCAGGAGCGTTGGTGGCTACACCTTC.

The rearrangement links TRBV7-3 to TRBJ1-1; 8 nucleotides line up with TRBD1. Trimming removed 5 bases from V and 3 bases from J; junction bases left unmatched: 2. Germline assignment: CDR1 SGHTA and CDR2 FQGTGA. This CDR3 has 13 residues. CDR3 amino acids: CASSPTGDTEAFF. The CDR3, as DNA: TGTGCCAGCAGCCCGACAGGGGACACTGAAGCTTTCTTT.

This clone has more than one count but fewer than ten. V and J are TRBV10-3 and TRBJ1-2; D may be TRBD1 (6 bases). Per germline, CDR1 ENHRY and CDR2 SYGVKD. Trimming shortened V by 10 bases and J by 4 bases, and 10 bases separated the two germline ends. The CDR3 loop spans 11 amino acids. The chain's CDR3 is CANQDSYGYTF. CDR3 nucleotide sequence: TGTGCCAACCAGGACAGCTATGGCTACACCTTC.

This clone was observed a single time. The rearrangement uses TRBV6-1 and TRBJ2-3; tentatively, D is TRBD2 (7 bases). V was clipped by 4 bases and J by 2 bases, with 16 bases between them. CDR1 and CDR2 (germline): MNHNS, SASEGT. The CDR3 covers 16 residues. The CDR3 DNA is TGTGCCAGCAGTGTCGGGGGAGGGGGTACCACAGATACGCAGTATTTT. This encodes CASSVGGGGTTDTQYF.

The V and J genes are TRBV9 and TRBJ2-1; 9 bases align to TRBD2. Germline CDR1 is SGDLS and CDR2 is YYNGEE. V shed 4 bases and J 6 bases; nucleotides not matched to a gene: 8. The CDR3 is 15 residues long. The CDR3 region has the DNA TGTGCCAGCAGCCCTGGAGAGCGGGGGGTCAATGAGCAGTTCTTC. This translates into CASSPGERGVNEQFF.

This clone was observed a single time. The gene calls are TRBV5-1 and TRBJ2-7; 10 bases are a match to TRBD1. The V segment lost 0 bases and the J segment 6 bases; nucleotides outside the gene matches: 3. The CDR3 is 14 amino acids. Looked up from germline, CDR1 is SGHRS and CDR2 is YFSETQ. CDR3 residues: CASSLGQGAREQYF. CDR3 in DNA: TGCGCCAGCAGCTTGGGACAGGGGGCCCGCGAGCAGTACTTC. Full variable domain (rest looked up from reference TRBV5-1 and TRBJ2-7): KAGVTQTPRYLIKTRGQQVTLSCSPISGHRSVSWYQQTPGQGLQFLFEYFSETQRNKGNFPGRFSGRQFSNSRSEMNVSTLELGDSALYLCASSLGQGAREQYFGPGTRLTVT.

V gene TRBV7-6 combines with J gene TRBJ2-3, with D maybe TRBD2 (5 bases). CDR3 length: 13 amino acids. Looked up from germline, CDR1 is SGHVS and CDR2 is FNYEAQ. With 4 bases removed from V and 6 bases from J, the gap between germline ends came to 11 bases. The CDR3 loop is CASSSRPGDTQYF. The DNA for the CDR3 is TGTGCCAGCAGCTCGAGACCGGGGGATACGCAGTATTTT. The whole variable domain, remainder taken from reference TRBV7-6 and TRBJ2-3, is GAGVSQSPRYKVTKRGQDVALRCDPISGHVSLYWYRQALGQGPEFLTYFNYEAQQDKSGLPNDRFSAERPEGSISTLTIQRTEQRDSAMYRCASSSRPGDTQYFGPGTRLTVL.

The J gene is TRBJ2-5, the V gene TRBV14, with a possible D match to TRBD2 (5 bases). CDR1 and CDR2 from the germline V gene are SGHDN and FVKESK. The ends were cut back, 4 bases at V and 5 bases at J, with 11 bases in the middle. The CDR3 sequence is 13 residues long. CDR3 residues: CASSRLPGETQYF. The CDR3 region has the DNA TGTGCCAGCAGCCGCCTACCGGGGGAGACCCAGTACTTC.

The rearrangement joins TRBV6-1 to TRBJ2-2; 9 positions agree with TRBD1. Per the germline V gene, CDR1 is MNHNS and CDR2 is SASEGT. The J segment lost 5 bases and the V segment lost 0 bases, leaving 7 bases of the junction unmatched. This CDR3 contains 17 residues. CDR3 in amino acids: CASSEALAGQGTGELFF. DNA for the CDR3: TGTGCCAGCAGTGAAGCTCTTGCAGGACAGGGGACCGGGGAGCTGTTTTTT.

The J gene is TRBJ1-6, the V gene TRBV27, with 7 bases matching TRBD1. This CDR3 spans 13 amino acids. Trimming cost V 6 bases and J 9 bases; bases outside gene matches: 5. CDR1 is MNHEY and CDR2 is SMNVEV in the germline V gene (reference sequence). The CDR3 DNA reads TGTGCCAGCAGCACTAACAGGGGTTCACCCCTCCACTTT. Its translation is CASSTNRGSPLHF.

V is TRBV7-2 and J is TRBJ2-7, with a tentative D call TRBD2 (5 bases). V was clipped by 6 bases and J by 3 bases, with 9 bases between them. This CDR3 contains 12 residues. Germline V gene sequence: CDR1 SGHTA, CDR2 FQGNSA. The DNA of the CDR3 is TGTGCCAGCAGATCAACTAGCTACGAGCAGTACTTC. The encoded protein is CASRSTSYEQYF.

J is TRBJ2-5 and V is TRBV9; TRBD2 might be the D (5 bases). The germline gives CDR1 SGDLS, CDR2 YYNGEE. Trimming took 2 bases from V and 5 from J, leaving 16 bases between them. The CDR3 loop spans 15 amino acids. The CDR3 bases are TGTGCCAGCAGCGTCCTCGGCGTCCCGGGGGAGACCCAGTACTTC. It codes for CASSVLGVPGETQYF.

This clone was seen a few times. The chain links TRBV19 to TRBJ1-2; D is unresolved. CDR1 is LNHDA and CDR2 is SQIVND in the germline V gene (reference sequence). The CDR3 is made up of 13 amino acids. The V end lost 3 bases, the J end lost 2 bases, and 7 bases lay between the germline ends. CDR3 sequence (DNA): TGTGCCAGTAGTATGAGGCGGAACTATGGCTACACCTTC. Translation gives CASSMRRNYGYTF.

The chain has TRBV28 and TRBJ2-1; possibly TRBD2 for D (6 bases). The germline gives CDR1 MDHEN, CDR2 SYDVKM. Trimming took off 3 bases at V and 1 base at J, with 10 bases between the two ends. The CDR3 sequence is 15 residues long. DNA for the CDR3: TGTGCCAGCAGTTTGGGGAGCGGGTCCTACAATGAGCAGTTCTTC. As protein: CASSLGSGSYNEQFF.

The chain recombines TRBV7-9 with TRBJ2-1, with TRBD2 as a possible D gene (6 bases). The CDR3 sequence is 14 residues long. Germline CDR1 is SEHNR and CDR2 is FQNEAQ (reference sequence). The germline V and J ends were trimmed by 11 bases and 7 bases, with 21 bases remaining between them. For the CDR3, the DNA is TGTGCCGGCGTTAACTTGGGACTTATGAATGAGCAGTTCTTC. This codes for CAGVNLGLMNEQFF. Using reference TRBV7-9 and TRBJ2-1 for the parts outside the CDR3, the full variable domain is DTGVSQNPRHKITKRGQNVTFRCDPISEHNRLYWYRQTLGQGPEFLTYFQNEAQLEKSRLLSDRFSAERPKGSFSTLEIQRTEQGDSAMYLCAGVNLGLMNEQFFGPGTRLTVL.

CDR3 DNA sequence: TGTGCCATCAGTGATCCCGGGAGGAGCCACAATGAGCAGTTCTTC. It encodes CAISDPGRSHNEQFF. The V and J genes are TRBV10-3 and TRBJ2-1; 7 positions match TRBD2. Per the germline V gene, CDR1 is ENHRY and CDR2 is SYGVKD. The CDR3 runs 15 residues. After removal of 3 bases from V and 5 bases from J, the junction contained 7 bases not matched to a gene.

Comments on this clone: Germline is not matched at one junction end, which may reflect a read error. V is TRBV27 and J is TRBJ2-2, with a possible D match to TRBD1 (6 bases). This CDR3 contains 13 residues. Germline values: CDR1 MNHEY, CDR2 SMNVEV (reference sequence). DNA for the CDR3: TGTGCCACCAGTACCAGGGGATTGGGGGAGCTGTTTTTT. As protein: CATSTRGLGELFF.